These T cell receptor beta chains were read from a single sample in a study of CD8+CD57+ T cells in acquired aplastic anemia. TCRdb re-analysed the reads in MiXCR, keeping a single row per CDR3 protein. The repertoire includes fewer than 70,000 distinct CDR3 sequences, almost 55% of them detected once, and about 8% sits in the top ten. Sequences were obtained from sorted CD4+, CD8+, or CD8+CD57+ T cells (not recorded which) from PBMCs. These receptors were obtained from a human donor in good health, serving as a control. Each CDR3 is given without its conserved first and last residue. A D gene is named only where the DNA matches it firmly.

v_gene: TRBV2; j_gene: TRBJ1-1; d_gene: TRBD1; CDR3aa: ASSVSSGGLGATEAF
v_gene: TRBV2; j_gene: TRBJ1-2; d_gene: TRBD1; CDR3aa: ASSDRPGGGYT
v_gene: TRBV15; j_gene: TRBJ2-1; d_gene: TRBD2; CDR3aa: ATRIPGLAGGQQF
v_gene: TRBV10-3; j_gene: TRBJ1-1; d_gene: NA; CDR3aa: AISESTRGSRAF
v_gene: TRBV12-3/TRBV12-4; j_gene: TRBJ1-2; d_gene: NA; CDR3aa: ASSLLDMEVYGYT
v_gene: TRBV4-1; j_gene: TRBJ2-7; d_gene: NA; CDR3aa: ASSQEHRAIYEQY
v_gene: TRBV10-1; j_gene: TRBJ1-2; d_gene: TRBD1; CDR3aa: ASRTGDVYGYT
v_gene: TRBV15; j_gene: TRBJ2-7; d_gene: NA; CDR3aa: ATSREGTGSYEQY
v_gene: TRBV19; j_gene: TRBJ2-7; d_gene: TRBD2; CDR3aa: ASSMARPGGNYEQY
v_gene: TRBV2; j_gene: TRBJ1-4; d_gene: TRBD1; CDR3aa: ARQGRSNEKLF
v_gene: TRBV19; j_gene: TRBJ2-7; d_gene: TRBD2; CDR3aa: ASSILAGGAYEQY
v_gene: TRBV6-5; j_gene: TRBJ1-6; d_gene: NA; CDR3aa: VSSYLGHYNSPLH
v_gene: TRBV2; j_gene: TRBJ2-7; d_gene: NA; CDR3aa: ASIRSSYKQY
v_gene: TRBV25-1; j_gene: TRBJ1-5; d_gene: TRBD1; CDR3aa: ASSETGAGQPQH
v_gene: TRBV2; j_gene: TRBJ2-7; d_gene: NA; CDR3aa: ASRLSWEQY
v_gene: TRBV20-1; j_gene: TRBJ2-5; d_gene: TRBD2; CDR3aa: SARVGRGDLETQY
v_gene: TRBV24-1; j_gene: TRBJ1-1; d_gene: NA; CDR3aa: ATSERQGTEAF
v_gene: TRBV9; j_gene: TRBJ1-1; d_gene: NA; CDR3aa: ASSVVSVNTEAF
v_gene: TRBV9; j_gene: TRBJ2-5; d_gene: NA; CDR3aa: ASSVGVNHQETQY
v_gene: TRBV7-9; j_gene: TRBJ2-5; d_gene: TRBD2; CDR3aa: ASSRTSGIGETQY
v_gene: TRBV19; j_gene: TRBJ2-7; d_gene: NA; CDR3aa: ASGAQRPEESYEQY